This entry lists 3 T cell receptor beta chains sequenced from one sample in a study of Tregs in tolerant kidney transplant recipients. Clones were read by immunoSEQ multiplex PCR, and TCRdb kept only the in-frame ones, dropping some. This table holds just under 65,000 clones, 98% found once. This specimen consisted of Tregs from blood, obtained before the transplant. Source of these receptors: a human donor who received a combined kidney and bone marrow transplant.

This chain connects TRBV7-9 to TRBJ2-7; 7 positions match TRBD1. CDR3 length: 16 residues. V was pared by 5 bases and J by 3 bases, with 13 bases of the junction left unmatched. Germline values: CDR1 SEHNR, CDR2 FQNEAQ (reference sequence). CDR3 nucleotide sequence: TGTGCCAGCAGCCCCCCCCGACAGGGCGGTTACTACGAGCAGTACTTC. Protein sequence: CASSPPRQGGYYEQYF.

CDR3 bases: TGTGCCAGCAGCGGGACAGGGAATTTGGGTTCACCCCTCCACTTT. It encodes CASSGTGNLGSPLHF. V is TRBV2 and J is TRBJ1-6; 9 nucleotides line up with TRBD1. Trimming took 6 bases from V and 9 from J; bases not matched to a gene: 9. CDR1 is SNHLY, CDR2 FYNNEI, per germline. The CDR3 sequence is 15 residues long.

The gene calls are TRBV19 and TRBJ2-5; 9 nucleotides align to TRBD2. V shed 2 bases and J 4 bases; nucleotides not matched to a gene: 14. From germline, CDR1 is LNHDA and CDR2 SQIVND (reference sequence). The CDR3 runs 18 residues. Here the CDR3 DNA reads TGTGCCAGTAGTATATCGACTAGCGGCCCCATGTGGGGAGAGACCCAGTACTTC. It encodes CASSISTSGPMWGETQYF. The variable domain in full, completed from reference TRBV19 and TRBJ2-5, reads DGGITQSPKYLFRKEGQNVTLSCEQNLNHDAMYWYRQDPGQGLRLIYYSQIVNDFQKGDIAEGYSVSREKKESFPLTVTSAQKNPTAFYLCASSISTSGPMWGETQYFGPGTRLLVL.